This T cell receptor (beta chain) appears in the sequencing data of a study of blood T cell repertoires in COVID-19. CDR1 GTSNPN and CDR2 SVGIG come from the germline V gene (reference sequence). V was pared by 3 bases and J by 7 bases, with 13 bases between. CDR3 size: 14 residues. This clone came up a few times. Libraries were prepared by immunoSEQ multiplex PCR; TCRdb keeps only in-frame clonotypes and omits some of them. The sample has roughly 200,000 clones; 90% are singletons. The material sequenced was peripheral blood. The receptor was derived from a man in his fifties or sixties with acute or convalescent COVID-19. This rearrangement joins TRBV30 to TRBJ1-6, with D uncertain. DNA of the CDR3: TGTGCCTGGAGGAGAGACATCCTGAATTCACCCCTCCACTTT. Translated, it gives CAWRRDILNSPLHF.